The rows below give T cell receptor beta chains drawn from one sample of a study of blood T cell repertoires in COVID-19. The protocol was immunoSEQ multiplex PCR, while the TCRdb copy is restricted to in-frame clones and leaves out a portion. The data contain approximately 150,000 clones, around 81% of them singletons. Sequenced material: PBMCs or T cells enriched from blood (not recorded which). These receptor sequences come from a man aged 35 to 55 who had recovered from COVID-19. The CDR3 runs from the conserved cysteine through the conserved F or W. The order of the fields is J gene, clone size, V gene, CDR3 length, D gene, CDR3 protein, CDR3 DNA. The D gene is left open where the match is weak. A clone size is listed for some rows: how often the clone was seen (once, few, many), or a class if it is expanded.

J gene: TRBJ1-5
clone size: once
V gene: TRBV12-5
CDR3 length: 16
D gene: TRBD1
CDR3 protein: CASGLVLGQANQPQHF
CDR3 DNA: TGTGCTAGTGGTTTGGTACTGGGACAGGCCAATCAGCCCCAGCATTTT

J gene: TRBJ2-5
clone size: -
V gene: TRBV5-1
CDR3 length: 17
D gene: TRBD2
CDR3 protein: CASSMGLAGGYQETQYF
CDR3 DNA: TGCGCCAGCAGCATGGGACTAGCGGGAGGTTATCAAGAGACCCAGTACTTC

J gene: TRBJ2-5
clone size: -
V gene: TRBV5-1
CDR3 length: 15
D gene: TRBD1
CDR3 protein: CASSLRDPQGETQYF
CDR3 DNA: TGCGCCAGCAGCTTGAGGGACCCACAGGGGGAGACCCAGTACTTC

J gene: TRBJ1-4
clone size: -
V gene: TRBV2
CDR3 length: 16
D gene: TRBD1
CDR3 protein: CATGQGSVPGREKLFF
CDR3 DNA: TGTGCCACCGGACAGGGGTCGGTCCCCGGGCGCGAAAAACTGTTTTTT

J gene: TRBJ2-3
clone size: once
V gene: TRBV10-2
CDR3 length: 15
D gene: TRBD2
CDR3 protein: CASRGIAGGRDTQYF
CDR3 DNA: TGCGCCAGCAGGGGGATAGCGGGGGGGCGTGATACGCAGTATTTT

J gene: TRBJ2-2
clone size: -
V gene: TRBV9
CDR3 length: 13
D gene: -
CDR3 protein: CASSATNTGELFF
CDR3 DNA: TGTGCCAGCAGCGCCACGAACACCGGGGAGCTGTTTTTT

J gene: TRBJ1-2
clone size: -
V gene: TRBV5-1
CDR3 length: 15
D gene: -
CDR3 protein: CASSLGLAGDYGYTF
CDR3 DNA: TGCGCCAGCAGCTTGGGACTGGCGGGGGACTATGGCTACACCTTC

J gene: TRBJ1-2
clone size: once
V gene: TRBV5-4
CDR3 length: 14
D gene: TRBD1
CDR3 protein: CASSFDREGRGYTF
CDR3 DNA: TGTGCCAGCAGCTTTGACAGGGAAGGGAGGGGCTACACCTTC

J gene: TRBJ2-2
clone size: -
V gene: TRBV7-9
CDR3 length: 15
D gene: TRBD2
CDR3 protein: CASSPREGWTGELFF
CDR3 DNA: TGTGCCAGCAGCCCGCGGGAGGGCTGGACCGGGGAGCTGTTTTTT

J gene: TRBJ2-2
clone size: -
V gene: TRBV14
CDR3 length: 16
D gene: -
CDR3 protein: CANLPGRTHNTGELFF
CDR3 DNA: TGTGCCAACCTCCCCGGTAGGACACACAACACCGGGGAGCTGTTTTTT

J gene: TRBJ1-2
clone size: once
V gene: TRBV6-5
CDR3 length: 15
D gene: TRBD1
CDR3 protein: CASSYSAGGLVGYTF
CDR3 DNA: TGTGCCAGCAGTTACTCGGCAGGGGGCCTGGTGGGCTACACCTTC

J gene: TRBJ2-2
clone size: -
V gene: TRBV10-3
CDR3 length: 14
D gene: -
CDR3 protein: CAISWDISTGELFF
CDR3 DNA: TGTGCCATCAGCTGGGACATTTCAACCGGGGAGCTGTTTTTT

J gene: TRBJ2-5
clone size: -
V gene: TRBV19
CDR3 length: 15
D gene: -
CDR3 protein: CASSSARADRETQYF
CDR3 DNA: TGTGCCAGTAGTAGCGCGCGGGCCGACAGGGAGACCCAGTACTTC

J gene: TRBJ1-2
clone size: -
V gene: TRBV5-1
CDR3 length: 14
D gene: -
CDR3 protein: CASGPGDGSYGYTF
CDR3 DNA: TGCGCCAGCGGCCCTGGCGACGGGTCCTATGGCTACACCTTC

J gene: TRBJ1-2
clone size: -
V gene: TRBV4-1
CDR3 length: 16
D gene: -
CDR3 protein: CASSQDEQGWVGGYTF
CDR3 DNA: TGCGCCAGCAGCCAAGATGAGCAGGGCTGGGTAGGTGGCTACACCTTC

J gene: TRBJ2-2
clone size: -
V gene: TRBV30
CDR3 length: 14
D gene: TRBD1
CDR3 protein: CAWGTGGNTGELFF
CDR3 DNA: TGTGCCTGGGGGACAGGGGGAAACACCGGGGAGCTGTTTTTT

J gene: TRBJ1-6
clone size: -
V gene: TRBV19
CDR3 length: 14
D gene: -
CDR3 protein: CASSTSDYNSPLHF
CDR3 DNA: TGTGCCAGTAGTACGAGTGACTATAATTCACCCCTCCACTTT

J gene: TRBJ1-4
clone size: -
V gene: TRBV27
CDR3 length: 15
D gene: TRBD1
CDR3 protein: CASSYLTGRNEKLFF
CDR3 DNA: TGTGCCAGCAGTTACCTGACAGGGAGAAATGAAAAACTGTTTTTT

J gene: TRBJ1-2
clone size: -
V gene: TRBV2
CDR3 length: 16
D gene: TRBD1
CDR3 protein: CASSESLTGGFPGYTF
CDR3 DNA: TGTGCCAGCAGTGAAAGTCTAACAGGGGGATTCCCTGGCTACACCTTC

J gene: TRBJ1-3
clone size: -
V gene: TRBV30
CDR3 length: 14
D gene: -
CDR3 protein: CAIGGGGSGNTIYF
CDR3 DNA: TGTGCGATTGGGGGAGGGGGCTCTGGAAACACCATATATTTT

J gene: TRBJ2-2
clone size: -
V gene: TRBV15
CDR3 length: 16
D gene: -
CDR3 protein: CATSRGPSANTGELFF
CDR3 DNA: TGTGCCACCAGCAGAGGTCCCAGCGCGAACACCGGGGAGCTGTTTTTT

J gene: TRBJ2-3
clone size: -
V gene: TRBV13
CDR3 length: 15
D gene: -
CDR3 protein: CASSSGLSNTDTQYF
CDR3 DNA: TGTGCCAGCAGCTCGGGACTTTCTAACACAGATACGCAGTATTTT

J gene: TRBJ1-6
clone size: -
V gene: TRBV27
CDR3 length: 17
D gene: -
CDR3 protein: CASSLSATGGFNSPLHF
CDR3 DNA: TGTGCCAGCAGTTTATCGGCCACGGGGGGCTTTAATTCACCCCTCCACTTT

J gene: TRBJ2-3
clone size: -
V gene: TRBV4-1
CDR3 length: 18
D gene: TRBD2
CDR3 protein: CASSQETTSGGLTDTQYF
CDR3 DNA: TGCGCCAGCAGCCAAGAGACGACTAGCGGGGGATTGACAGATACGCAGTATTTT

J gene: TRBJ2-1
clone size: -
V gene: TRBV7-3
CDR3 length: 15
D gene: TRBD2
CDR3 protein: CASSLSGASYNEQFF
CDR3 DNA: TGTGCCAGCAGCTTGAGCGGGGCTTCCTACAATGAGCAGTTCTTC

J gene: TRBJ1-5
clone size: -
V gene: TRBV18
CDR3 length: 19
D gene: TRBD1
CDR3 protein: CASNRPPSRGRGLYQPQHF
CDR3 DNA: TGTGCCAGCAATCGCCCCCCTTCTCGGGGCAGGGGGCTGTATCAGCCCCAGCATTTT

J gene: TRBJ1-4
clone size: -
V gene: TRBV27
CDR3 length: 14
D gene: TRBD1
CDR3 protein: CASSTRQGSGELFF
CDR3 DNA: TGTGCCAGCAGTACACGACAGGGGAGTGGTGAACTGTTTTTT

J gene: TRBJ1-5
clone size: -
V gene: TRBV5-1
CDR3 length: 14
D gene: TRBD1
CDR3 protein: CASSLQGGNQPQHF
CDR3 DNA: TGCGCCAGCAGCTTGCAGGGGGGCAATCAGCCCCAGCATTTT

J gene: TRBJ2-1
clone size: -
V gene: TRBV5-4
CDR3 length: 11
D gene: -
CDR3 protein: CASSYAGEQFF
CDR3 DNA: TGTGCCAGCAGCTATGCGGGTGAGCAGTTCTTC

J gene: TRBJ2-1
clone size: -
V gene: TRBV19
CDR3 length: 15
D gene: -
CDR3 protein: CASSRVEGSYNEQFF
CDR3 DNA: TGTGCCAGTAGTAGGGTGGAGGGTAGCTACAATGAGCAGTTCTTC

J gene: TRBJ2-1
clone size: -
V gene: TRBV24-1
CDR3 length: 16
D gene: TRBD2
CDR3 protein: CATSDPRTSGGNEQFF
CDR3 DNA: TGTGCCACCAGTGACCCTAGGACTAGCGGGGGAAATGAGCAGTTCTTC

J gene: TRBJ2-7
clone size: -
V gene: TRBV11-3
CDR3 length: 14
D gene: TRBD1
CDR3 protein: CASSHGTGFNEQYF
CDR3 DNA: TGTGCCAGCAGCCACGGGACAGGGTTTAACGAGCAGTACTTC

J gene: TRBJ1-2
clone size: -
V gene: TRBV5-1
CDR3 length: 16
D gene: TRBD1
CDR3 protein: CASSPGGASNNYGYTF
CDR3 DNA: TGCGCCAGCAGCCCAGGGGGCGCGTCTAATAACTATGGCTACACCTTC

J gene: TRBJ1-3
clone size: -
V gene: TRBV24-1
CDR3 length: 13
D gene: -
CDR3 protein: CASTPTPGNTIYF
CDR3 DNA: TGTGCCAGTACCCCGACACCTGGAAACACCATATATTTT

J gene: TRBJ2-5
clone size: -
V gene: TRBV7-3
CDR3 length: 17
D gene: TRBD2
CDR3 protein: CASSPAPVRGDQETQYF
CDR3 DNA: TGTGCCAGCAGCCCCGCTCCTGTACGGGGGGACCAAGAGACCCAGTACTTC

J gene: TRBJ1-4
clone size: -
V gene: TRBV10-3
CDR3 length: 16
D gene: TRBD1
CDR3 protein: CAISGGQGRSNEKLFF
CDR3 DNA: TGTGCCATCAGTGGGGGACAGGGACGTTCTAATGAAAAACTGTTTTTT

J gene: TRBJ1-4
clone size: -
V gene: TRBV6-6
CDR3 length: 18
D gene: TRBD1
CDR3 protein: CASSPPGQAVATNEKLFF
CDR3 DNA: TGTGCCAGCAGTCCTCCGGGACAGGCAGTTGCAACTAATGAAAAACTGTTTTTT

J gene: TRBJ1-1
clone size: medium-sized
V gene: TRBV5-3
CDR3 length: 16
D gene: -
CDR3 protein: CARSSNSVQGRAEAFF
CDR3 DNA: TGTGCCAGAAGTTCAAACTCCGTACAGGGCCGGGCTGAAGCTTTCTTT

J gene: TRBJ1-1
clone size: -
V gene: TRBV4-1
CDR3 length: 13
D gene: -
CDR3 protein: CASSQDTPGGAFF
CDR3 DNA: TGCGCCAGCAGCCAAGACACCCCCGGGGGAGCTTTCTTT

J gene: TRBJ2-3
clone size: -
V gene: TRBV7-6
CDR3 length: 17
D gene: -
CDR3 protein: CASSLGPGRRETDTQYF
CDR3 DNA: TGTGCCAGCAGCTTAGGCCCAGGGCGTCGAGAGACAGATACGCAGTATTTT

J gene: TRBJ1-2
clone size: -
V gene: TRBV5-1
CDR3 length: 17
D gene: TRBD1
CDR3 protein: CASSLVATGTGSYGYTF
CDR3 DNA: TGCGCCAGCAGCTTGGTGGCTACCGGGACAGGGAGCTATGGCTACACCTTC

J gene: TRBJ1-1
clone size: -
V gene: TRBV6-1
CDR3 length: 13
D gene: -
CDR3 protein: CASSEVENTEAFF
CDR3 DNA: TGTGCCAGCAGTGAAGTAGAGAACACTGAAGCTTTCTTT